This T cell receptor beta chain was captured in a study of T cells of healthy individuals. TCRdb independently ran MiXCR on the 5' RACE reads; one entry per CDR3 protein. The sample lists 40,000 to 65,000 distinct CDR3 sequences; around 15% were seen once. Germline-derived CDR1 and CDR2 are SGHNT and YYREEE (reference sequence). This CDR3 comprises 14 residues. As for this clonotype: A much larger clone differs from this one at a single base, so this may be a read error.

The TCR sequence derives from a human donor in good health. V gene TRBV5-4 combines with J gene TRBJ2-3; D is possibly TRBD1 (6 bases). CDR3 DNA sequence: TGTGCCGGCAGCCCGGGGACAAGCGTAGATACGCAGTATTTT. This sequence encodes CAGSPGTSVDTQYF.